What follows are 21 T cell receptor beta chains derived from one specimen sequenced in a study of CD8 T cells in ankylosing spondylitis. Study-level points and caveats: Within ankylosing spondylitis blood, a TCR beta motif made up of several highly homologous variants appeared to be characteristic.

These receptors have no identified antigens. TCRdb reprocessed the 5' RACE reads with MiXCR, giving one entry per CDR3 protein. The table lists approximately 520,000 distinct CDR3 sequences, approximately 5.3% of them singletons. The source material was blood, either unsorted or a sorted T cell fraction (not recorded which). The receptors derive from a male donor with ankylosing spondylitis.

This clonotype was detected many times. The chain combines TRBV5-5 with TRBJ1-1; no firm D call. There are 15 residues in the CDR3. Germline V gene sequence: CDR1 SGHKS, CDR2 YYEKEE (reference sequence). The V gene lost 3 bases and the J gene lost 4 bases, with 16 bases spanning the gap. CDR3 loop: CASSSLGPLGTEAFF. The CDR3 DNA sequence: TGTGCCAGCAGCTCACTAGGGCCGTTGGGCACTGAAGCTTTCTTT.

This clonotype was seen many times. The chain joins TRBV6-5 to TRBJ1-2; D possibly corresponds to TRBD1 (6 bases). The CDR3 is made up of 17 amino acids. Germline V gene lookup returns CDR1 MNHEY and CDR2 SVGAGI. Trimming removed 0 bases at V and 4 bases at J, with 18 bases between. CDR3 amino acids: CASSYSDRGEGVYGYTF. The CDR3 DNA is TGTGCCAGCAGTTACTCGGATAGGGGGGAGGGCGTCTATGGCTACACCTTC.

There are many counts of this clonotype. CDR3 residues: CASSPLGTSGRRDSGELFF. The DNA for the CDR3 is TGTGCCAGCAGCCCTCTTGGGACTAGCGGGAGACGAGACTCTGGGGAGCTGTTTTTT. The chain is built from TRBV6-2 or TRBV6-3 and TRBJ2-2; 14 nucleotides agree with TRBD2. CDR3 length: 19 amino acids. Germline loops: CDR1 MNHEY, CDR2 SVGEGT. The V segment lost 6 bases and the J segment 8 bases; nucleotides outside the gene matches: 17.

This clonotype was detected many times. V gene TRBV12-3 or TRBV12-4 combines with J gene TRBJ1-5; 9 bases line up with TRBD1. This CDR3 contains 17 residues. With V trimmed by 5 bases and J by 0 bases, 8 bases remained unmatched. The CDR3 DNA follows: TGTGCCAGCAGTCTAATTTACAGGGGGCATAGCAATCAGCCCCAGCATTTT. The encoded protein is CASSLIYRGHSNQPQHF.

This clonotype was seen many times. This chain connects TRBV7-8 to TRBJ2-5; D is possibly TRBD2 (6 bases). V lost 5 bases and J lost 2, with 15 bases in between. Per the germline V gene, CDR1 is SGHVS and CDR2 is FQNEAQ. The CDR3 runs 15 residues. The CDR3 is CASSALTSWQETQYF. The CDR3 DNA reads TGTGCCAGCAGCGCATTGACTAGTTGGCAAGAGACCCAGTACTTC.

This clonotype was seen ten or more times. V usage is TRBV7-8 and J usage is TRBJ1-6, with D unresolved. V dropped 1 base and J dropped 11 bases, with 9 bases sitting between them. Germline V gene sequence: CDR1 SGHVS, CDR2 FQNEAQ. The CDR3 contains 13 residues. CDR3 sequence (DNA): TGTGCCAGCAGCTTAGTCCTCCGGGCACCCCTCCACTTT. Translated, it gives CASSLVLRAPLHF.

This clonotype appeared many times. The CDR3 DNA sequence: TGTGCCAGCAGCATGACAGGGCAGAGGTACAAGAATGAGCAGTTCTTC. It codes for CASSMTGQRYKNEQFF. The chain recombines TRBV7-9 with TRBJ2-1; 7 bases fit TRBD1. Germline values: CDR1 SEHNR, CDR2 FQNEAQ (reference sequence). Trimming took 5 bases from V and 7 from J; bases not matched to a gene: 14. The CDR3 contains 16 residues.

Points on this clonotype: A much larger clone is a single base away; this may be a read error. V usage is TRBV5-1 and J usage is TRBJ1-2, with D tentatively TRBD1 (6 bases). CDR3 length: 15 residues. Trimming cost V 0 bases and J 10 bases, with 19 bases left between them. Germline loops: CDR1 SGHRS, CDR2 YFSETQ. The CDR3 sequence is CASSLELGASRHYTF. DNA of the CDR3: TGCGCCAGCAGCTTGGAATTGGGGGCCTCGCGCCACTACACCTTC.

The chain's CDR3 is CASEVSTSYEQYF. The CDR3 DNA follows: TGTGCCAGCGAGGTATCAACCTCCTACGAGCAGTACTTC. The chain recombines TRBV6-1 with TRBJ2-7; D gene uncertain. This CDR3 region has 13 residues. Trimming took off 8 bases at V and 0 bases at J, with 11 bases between the two ends. Germline V gene sequence: CDR1 MNHNS, CDR2 SASEGT.

There are many counts of this clonotype. The chain employs TRBV5-6 and TRBJ2-1; 9 bases match TRBD2. CDR1 and CDR2 (germline): SGHDT, YYEEEE. Trimming removed 2 bases from V and 6 bases from J; junction bases left unmatched: 6. The CDR3 sequence is 15 residues long. The CDR3 loop is CASSLGLAGFNEQFF. The CDR3 DNA sequence: TGTGCCAGCAGCTTAGGCCTAGCGGGATTCAATGAGCAGTTCTTC. Looking up the rest from reference TRBV5-6 and TRBJ2-1 gives the full variable domain: DAGVTQSPTHLIKTRGQQVTLRCSPKSGHDTVSWYQQALGQGPQFIFQYYEEEERQRGNFPDRFSGHQFPNYSSELNVNALLLGDSALYLCASSLGLAGFNEQFFGPGTRLTVL.

This clonotype was seen a single time. This could be a read error, since a much larger clone is one nucleotide away. The rearrangement joins TRBV4-3 to TRBJ1-4, with unresolved D. V was cut by 0 bases and J by 8 bases, with 13 bases left in between. Germline lookup yields CDR1 LGHNA and CDR2 YSLEER. The length of the CDR3 is 15 residues. CDR3: CASSQELDGREKLFF. CDR3 sequence (DNA): TGCGCCAGCAGCCAAGAGTTGGACGGACGAGAAAAACTGTTTTTT.

This clonotype was observed a handful of times. The chain couples TRBV10-3 to TRBJ1-5; 8 bases are a match to TRBD1. Trimming took 4 bases from V and 0 from J; bases not matched to a gene: 2. This CDR3 is built from 15 residues. Germline V gene sequence: CDR1 ENHRY, CDR2 SYGVKD. The CDR3 sequence is CAISGTGYSNQPQHF. The CDR3 nucleotides read TGTGCCATCAGTGGGACAGGGTATAGCAATCAGCCCCAGCATTTT.

This clonotype was seen ten or more times. This chain links TRBV5-1 with TRBJ1-1; D unclear. V was trimmed by 1 base and J by 1 base, leaving 8 bases between them. The CDR3 runs 14 residues. Looked up from germline, CDR1 is SGHRS and CDR2 is YFSETQ. The CDR3 nucleotides read TGCGCCAGCAGCTTGAGGGCAGCGAACACTGAAGCTTTCTTT. Its translation: CASSLRAANTEAFF.

This clonotype was seen ten or more times. J is TRBJ1-1 and V is TRBV5-1, with TRBD1 matching 11 bases. Losses at the gene ends were 8 bases for V and 0 bases for J; bases not matched to a gene: 6. In germline, CDR1 is SGHRS, CDR2 YFSETQ. This CDR3 contains 15 residues. The CDR3 DNA reads as TGCGCCAGAAGGACAGGGGGCATCATGAACACTGAAGCTTTCTTT. This encodes CARRTGGIMNTEAFF.

This chain connects TRBV21-1 to TRBJ2-5; the table's D call, TRBD1, has no DNA check behind it. TRBV21-1 is noted as a pseudogene. This CDR3 is built from 19 residues. The CDR3 reads CASSIKIFPGKKFGETQYF. The CDR3 nucleotides read TGTGCCAGCAGCATTAAAATCTTCCCGGGAAAGAAGTTCGGGGAGACCCAGTACTTC.

This clonotype was detected ten times or more. J is TRBJ1-4 and V is TRBV20-1; no firm D call. Germline V CDR1 and CDR2: DFQATT, SNEGSKA (reference sequence). The CDR3 totals 14 residues. Trimming left V 1 base short and J 7 bases short, with 13 bases between. The CDR3: CSARVSGQVEKLFF. CDR3 nucleotides: TGCAGTGCTAGAGTTTCCGGGCAGGTTGAAAAACTGTTTTTT.

In this sample, this clonotype turned up many times. The J gene is TRBJ1-4, the V gene TRBV20-1; no clear D gene. Between the trimmed V and J ends, which lost 2 bases and 8 bases, there was a span of 12 bases. Germline V lookup: CDR1 DFQATT, CDR2 SNEGSKA (reference sequence). The CDR3 has 13 residues. The CDR3 is CSARRPAEEKLFF. The DNA for the CDR3 is TGCAGTGCTAGAAGGCCGGCGGAGGAAAAACTGTTTTTT.

This clonotype occurred a few times. The V and J genes are TRBV12-3 or TRBV12-4 and TRBJ1-3; D not resolved. Trimming took off 7 bases at V and 8 bases at J, with 21 bases between the two ends. CDR3 length: 15 residues. In DNA, the CDR3 is TGTGCCAGCACCCTCAGGTCTGGGCCGGGGTACACCATATATTTT. Its translation is CASTLRSGPGYTIYF.

The sample holds many counts of this clonotype. V and J are TRBV7-9 and TRBJ1-2; D call uncertain. The CDR3 length is 12 residues. Trimming pared 5 bases from V and 6 bases from J, leaving 10 bases between. Germline V gives CDR1 SEHNR, CDR2 FQNEAQ (reference sequence). The CDR3, as DNA: TGTGCCAGCAGCCCTTCGGGCGATGGCTACACCTTC. Protein sequence: CASSPSGDGYTF.

This clonotype was observed many times. The V and J genes are TRBV5-1 and TRBJ2-7; D remains ambiguous. There are 14 residues in the CDR3. Germline V gives CDR1 SGHRS, CDR2 YFSETQ. Between the trimmed V and J ends, which lost 2 bases and 2 bases, there was a span of 11 bases. CDR3 residues: CASSLGRNAYEQYF. The DNA of the CDR3 is TGCGCCAGCAGCTTAGGTAGGAACGCCTACGAGCAGTACTTC.

This clonotype was found many times. This chain links TRBV29-1 with TRBJ2-1; TRBD1 might be the D (5 bases). This CDR3 region has 13 residues. The V and J ends lost 2 bases and 4 bases respectively, with 9 bases between them. Per the germline V gene, CDR1 is SQVTM and CDR2 is ANQGSEA. The CDR3 DNA reads as TGCAGCGTTGAAAAAAACAGGTACAATGAGCAGTTCTTC. It yields the protein CSVEKNRYNEQFF.